This TCR beta chain stems from a study of post-analysis software for immune sequencing data (dated by TCRdb to 2015 to 2017). Background on the whole study: Disease courses on record covered relapsing-remitting, secondary progressive and progressive-relapsing multiple sclerosis, though some patients had no subtype annotation. A subset of samples was prepared in parallel using single-end sample barcoding, then pooled and co-amplified after Illumina adapter ligation. The patient repertoires were compared against fewer than twelve previously published healthy control repertoires obtained from donors aged about 6 to 25 years.

Library preparation was by PCR. These reads were obtained on an Illumina HiSeq 2500. To reduce PCR and sequencing biases, unique molecular identifiers were built into the TCR beta cDNA libraries. Approximately 500,000 cDNA molecules were obtained for every 1 to 10 million input T cells, so each molecule roughly corresponded to one T cell. Patient libraries were prepared and sequenced with the same protocol used for the earlier healthy control dataset. Samples belonging to the same batch were prepared together, multiplexed and sequenced on a shared HiSeq lane. The published analysis was carried out like this. Raw barcoded reads were processed with MIGEC, discarding single-read molecular identifier groups before consensus assembly and CDR3 extraction. Clonotype tables were post-analysed with VDJtools, and diversity was normalized by down-sampling all datasets to the smallest sample size. To correct batch-related cross-sample contamination, repertoire overlap clustering matched CDR3 amino acid sequences but not nucleotide sequences. Using fastp trimming at Q25 and MiXCR clonotype assembly, TCRdb reanalyzed the public sequencing data and kept in-frame beta chains. Identical CDR3 proteins give one entry, which carries the most common genes and DNA. TCRdb, not the original authors, processed these V and J calls. The sample table contains about 460,000 distinct CDR3 sequences; only one count was recorded for around 40% of them. In total, the top ten clones hold roughly an eighth of the sample.

The investigation overall reported the following: Patients showed significantly higher frequencies than controls for several TRBV segments, among them TRBV5-6, TRBV5-1 and TRBV20-1. Multiple sclerosis patients had significantly lower normalized Chao1 diversity than controls, a result that suggests substantial peripheral T-cell clonal expansion. When samples were clustered directly using the F measure, samples prepared in the same batch co-clustered strongly, which prompted a batch-effect correction. The control group was slightly older than the multiple sclerosis patient group.

V is pared back by 8 bases and J by 0 bases, with 11 bases lying between the germline termini. Reading from cysteine to phenylalanine, the CDR3 counts 13 amino acids. Solely the CDR3 DNA is kept, with 39 bases framed from the first base. As encoded in the germline V gene, CDR1 is ENHRY while CDR2 is SYGVKD. To demonstrate the VDJtools post-analysis software, TCR beta repertoires were profiled from the peripheral blood of roughly 12 young patients with multiple sclerosis. Multiple sclerosis patients were children and adolescents aged 6 to 15 years. Comments on this clonotype: Its cognate antigen has yet to be identified. Base qualities are not at hand, and no much larger clone is one base apart.

The material sequenced was blood. The receptor was derived from a girl between 5 and 17 years old with multiple sclerosis. The chain is encoded by TRBV10-3 joined to TRBJ2-7; no D gene can be assigned with confidence. The CDR3 protein is CAIAWETSYEQYF. The sequenced DNA is TGTGCCATCGCTTGGGAAACCTCCTACGAGCAGTACTTC.